The 22 T cell receptor beta chains listed next were all sequenced from one sample in a study of T cell repertoires in cytomegalovirus infection. TCRdb used MiXCR to reprocess the reads, holding one entry per CDR3 protein. The data hold about 190,000 distinct CDR3 sequences, with about 30% observed a single time. The sequenced sample consisted of PBMCs. The receptors come from a human donor in good health (CMV status not recorded). Some clones in this sample may be carry-over from other donors' samples.

The V and J genes are TRBV11-2 and TRBJ2-5, with a weak D call TRBD1 (5 bases). The CDR3 runs to 16 residues. V shed 5 bases and J shed 2 bases, with 18 bases lying between them. Germline V lookup: CDR1 SGHAT, CDR2 FQNNGV. The CDR3 bases are TGTGCCAGCAGCCCCCTAGGGCAGGGCTTACAAGAGACCCAGTACTTC. Translated: CASSPLGQGLQETQYF.

This clonotype appeared many times. The chain combines TRBV7-2 with TRBJ2-3; D is uncertain. This CDR3 has 16 residues. Trimming took 3 bases from V and 0 from J, leaving 13 bases between them. CDR1 and CDR2 (germline): SGHTA, FQGNSA. Here the CDR3 DNA reads TGTGCCAGCAGCTTTGCGTCGGCACTCAGCACAGATACGCAGTATTTT. This codes for CASSFASALSTDTQYF.

This chain connects TRBV5-1 to TRBJ1-2; D unresolved. The V gene's germline CDR1 is SGHRS and CDR2 YFSETQ. The CDR3 covers 14 residues. V lost 0 bases to trimming and J lost 5 bases, with 11 bases between them. CDR3 sequence reads: CASSLASREYGYTF. For the CDR3, the DNA is TGCGCCAGCAGCTTGGCGTCACGGGAGTATGGCTACACCTTC.

This clonotype was observed once. The chain has TRBV29-1 and TRBJ1-1, with D tentatively TRBD1 (5 bases). CDR3 length equals 13 residues. Germline V gene sequence: CDR1 SQVTM, CDR2 ANQGSEA. The V end lost 3 bases, the J end lost 1 base, and 9 bases lay between the germline ends. The CDR3 here is CSVECTGNTEAFF. In DNA form, the CDR3 reads TGCAGCGTTGAGTGCACAGGGAACACTGAAGCTTTCTTT.

This clonotype was detected a few times. This chain connects TRBV5-8 to TRBJ2-2, with D tentatively TRBD2 (6 bases). The germline V and J ends were trimmed by 3 bases and 1 base, with 13 bases remaining between them. The CDR3 consists of 16 residues. Germline V gives CDR1 SGHTS, CDR2 YDEGEE. CDR3 nucleotide sequence: TGTGCCAGCAGCTCGAGGAAGGGAGGGAACACCGGGGAGCTGTTTTTT. The encoded protein is CASSSRKGGNTGELFF. Full variable domain (remainder filled in from reference TRBV5-8 and TRBJ2-2): EAGVTQSPTHLIKTRGQQATLRCSPISGHTSVYWYQQALGLGLQFLLWYDEGEERNRGNFPPRFSGRQFPNYSSELNVNALELEDSALYLCASSSRKGGNTGELFFGEGSRLTVL.

The sample holds a few counts of this clonotype. The J gene is TRBJ1-4, the V gene TRBV30; D gene uncertain. Trimming took off 3 bases at V and 8 bases at J, with 10 bases between the two ends. The CDR3 has 12 residues. Germline V lookup: CDR1 GTSNPN, CDR2 SVGIG (reference sequence). The CDR3 DNA sequence: TGTGCCTGGAGGGGCGAAGGGGAAAAACTGTTTTTT. Translation gives CAWRGEGEKLFF.

This clonotype was picked up one time. The V gene is TRBV29-1, the J gene TRBJ1-2; the match to TRBD1 covers 11 bases. This CDR3 comprises 17 residues. V lost 2 bases, J lost 1 base, and 9 bases stayed unmatched. Germline CDR1 and CDR2: SQVTM and ANQGSEA. The CDR3 bases are TGCAGCGTTGAACCTTGGACAGGGGGCAATTTTAACTATGGCTACACCTTC. Translating gives CSVEPWTGGNFNYGYTF.

This clonotype was observed a handful of times. The chain has TRBV5-6 and TRBJ2-2, with unresolved D. The CDR3 is made up of 15 amino acids. Germline-derived CDR1 and CDR2 are SGHDT and YYEEEE. V lost 1 base and J lost 7, with 14 bases in between. The CDR3 loop reads CASSLRWILDGELFF. In nucleotides, the CDR3 is TGTGCCAGCAGCTTGAGATGGATCCTTGACGGGGAGCTGTTTTTT.

The chain is built from TRBV29-1 and TRBJ2-1, with D possibly matching TRBD2 (6 bases). The CDR3 consists of 12 residues. V was pared by 5 bases and J by 4 bases, with 9 bases between. The germline gives CDR1 SQVTM, CDR2 ANQGSEA. This chain's CDR3 is CSVHGGYNEQFF. CDR3 in DNA: TGCAGCGTTCACGGGGGATACAATGAGCAGTTCTTC.

This clonotype has just a few counts. This rearrangement joins TRBV5-1 to TRBJ2-2; 7 positions match TRBD1. Germline V CDR1 and CDR2: SGHRS, YFSETQ. The CDR3 runs to 15 residues. With V trimmed by 3 bases and J by 1 base, 3 bases remained unmatched. The CDR3 spells CASSSGQVNTGELFF. CDR3 nucleotide sequence: TGCGCCAGCAGCTCCGGACAGGTGAACACCGGGGAGCTGTTTTTT.

The genes are TRBV25-1 and TRBJ2-5; a possible D gene is TRBD1 (6 bases). Germline V gene lookup returns CDR1 MGHDK and CDR2 SYGVNS. The CDR3 length is 11 residues. V lost 9 bases and J 3 bases, leaving 8 bases between the germline ends. The CDR3: CASEGEETQYF. CDR3 DNA: TGTGCCAGTGAGGGGGAAGAGACCCAGTACTTC.

The genes are TRBV7-2 and TRBJ1-1; 9 bases agree with TRBD1. In germline, CDR1 is SGHTA, CDR2 FQGNSA. The CDR3 is 16 residues long. V lost 2 bases to trimming and J lost 6 bases; unmatched junction nucleotides: 10. The CDR3 DNA reads as TGTGCCAGCAGCTTACCCGGGAACAGGGGGCTTTCTGAAGCTTTCTTT. It specifies CASSLPGNRGLSEAFF.

This clonotype was seen ten or more times. The chain is built from TRBV7-3 and TRBJ2-1; D might be TRBD1 (5 bases). Germline-derived CDR1 and CDR2 are SGHTA and FQGTGA. The V end lost 2 bases, the J end lost 5 bases, and 10 bases lay between the germline ends. The CDR3 runs 14 residues. Written as DNA, the CDR3 is TGTGCCAGCAGCTTAGGGGCAGGAAACAATGAGCAGTTCTTC. Amino acid sequence: CASSLGAGNNEQFF.

This sequence joins TRBV20-1 and TRBJ2-1; weak D call: TRBD2 (6 bases). Trimming stripped 6 bases from V and 1 base from J, with 13 bases between. Germline CDR1 reads DFQATT; CDR2 reads SNEGSKA (reference sequence). The CDR3 loop spans 14 amino acids. The CDR3 region has the DNA TGCAGTGCCTTGCGCGGGGAGTCCTACAATGAGCAGTTCTTC. Its translation: CSALRGESYNEQFF.

V is TRBV7-9 and J is TRBJ1-1, with 7 bases identical to TRBD1. Germline values: CDR1 SEHNR, CDR2 FQNEAQ (reference sequence). V shed 5 bases and J 0 bases; nucleotides not matched to a gene: 6. This CDR3 contains 15 residues. The CDR3 DNA is TGTGCCAGCAGCACCTGGACAGGCGTGAACACTGAAGCTTTCTTT. Amino acids: CASSTWTGVNTEAFF.

This clonotype showed up many times. This chain uses TRBV12-5 with TRBJ1-5, with TRBD1 matching over 7 bases. Per the germline V gene, CDR1 is LGHNT and CDR2 is FRNRAP. This CDR3 has 15 amino acids. Trimming removed 6 bases from V and 4 bases from J; junction bases left unmatched: 9. CDR3: CASGQDRIPNQPQHF. CDR3 coding DNA: TGTGCTAGTGGCCAGGACAGGATCCCTAATCAGCCCCAGCATTTT.

This clonotype has just a few counts. The chain joins TRBV6-1 to TRBJ1-1; a possible D gene is TRBD1 (5 bases). V dropped 6 bases and J dropped 1 base, with 12 bases sitting between them. CDR1 and CDR2 (germline): MNHNS, SASEGT. The CDR3 totals 14 residues. This CDR3 is CASRVDTQNTEAFF. CDR3 DNA sequence: TGTGCCAGCAGGGTGGACACCCAGAACACTGAAGCTTTCTTT.

The chain recombines TRBV5-1 with TRBJ2-1; 15 positions match TRBD2. V lost 8 bases, J lost 0 bases, and 15 bases stayed unmatched. The CDR3 sequence is 20 residues long. Per germline, CDR1 SGHRS and CDR2 YFSETQ. This CDR3 is CASRIVPGLAGGRSYNEQFF. The CDR3, as DNA: TGCGCCAGTAGGATCGTACCGGGACTAGCGGGGGGTCGCTCCTACAATGAGCAGTTCTTC.

At least ten counts were recorded for this clonotype. The genes are TRBV7-8 and TRBJ2-1, with D perhaps TRBD1 (5 bases). CDR3 length equals 13 residues. The V and J ends lost 4 bases and 4 bases respectively, with 8 bases between them. Per the germline V gene, CDR1 is SGHVS and CDR2 is FQNEAQ. In DNA form, the CDR3 reads TGTGCCAGCAGCTCGGACAAGTACAATGAGCAGTTCTTC. Its protein is CASSSDKYNEQFF.

The chain couples TRBV10-3 to TRBJ2-3, with TRBD1 matching 7 bases. With 10 bases clipped from V and 2 bases from J, the junction kept 6 bases outside the gene matches. Germline CDR1 and CDR2: ENHRY and SYGVKD. The CDR3 totals 13 residues. The CDR3 nucleotides read TGTGCCACCTCAGACAGGGACACAGATACGCAGTATTTT. Translated, it gives CATSDRDTDTQYF.

The J gene is TRBJ1-5, the V gene TRBV6-2 or TRBV6-3; no reliable D call. V was trimmed by 0 bases and J by 0 bases, leaving 6 bases between them. The CDR3 has 15 residues. Germline lookup yields CDR1 MNHEY and CDR2 SVGEGT. CDR3 loop: CASSYSGHSNQPQHF. CDR3 coding DNA: TGTGCCAGCAGTTACTCGGGTCATAGCAATCAGCCCCAGCATTTT.

Concerning this clonotype: A clone one base away is much larger, so this may be a read error. V is TRBV7-2 and J is TRBJ1-4; D remains ambiguous. This CDR3 contains 14 residues. Trimming cost V 5 bases and J 8 bases, with 15 bases left between them. The V gene's germline CDR1 is SGHTA and CDR2 FQGNSA. The CDR3: CASSLVNSREKLFF. The CDR3 DNA reads as TGTGCCAGCAGCCTCGTGAACAGTAGAGAAAAACTGTTTTTT.